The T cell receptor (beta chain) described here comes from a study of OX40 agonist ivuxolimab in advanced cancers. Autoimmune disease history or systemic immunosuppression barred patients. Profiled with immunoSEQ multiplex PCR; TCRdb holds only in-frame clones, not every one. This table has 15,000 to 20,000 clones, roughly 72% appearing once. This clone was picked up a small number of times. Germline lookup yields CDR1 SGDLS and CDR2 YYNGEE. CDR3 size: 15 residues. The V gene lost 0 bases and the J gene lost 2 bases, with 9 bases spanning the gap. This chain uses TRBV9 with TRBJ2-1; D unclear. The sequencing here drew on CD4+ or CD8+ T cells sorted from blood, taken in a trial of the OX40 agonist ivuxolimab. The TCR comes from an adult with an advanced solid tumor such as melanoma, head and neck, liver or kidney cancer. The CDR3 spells CASSVESATYNEQFF. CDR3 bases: TGTGCCAGCAGCGTAGAGAGCGCGACCTACAATGAGCAGTTCTTC.